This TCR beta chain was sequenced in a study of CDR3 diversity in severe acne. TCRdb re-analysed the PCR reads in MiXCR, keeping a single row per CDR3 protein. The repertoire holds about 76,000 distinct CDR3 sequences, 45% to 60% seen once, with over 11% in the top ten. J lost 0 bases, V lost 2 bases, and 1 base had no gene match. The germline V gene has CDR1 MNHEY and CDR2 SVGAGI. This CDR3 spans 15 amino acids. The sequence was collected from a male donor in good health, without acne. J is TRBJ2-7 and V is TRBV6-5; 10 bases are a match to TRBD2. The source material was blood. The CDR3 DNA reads TGTGCCAGCAGTTACGCTAGCGGGAGCTCCTACGAGCAGTACTTC. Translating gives CASSYASGSSYEQYF.